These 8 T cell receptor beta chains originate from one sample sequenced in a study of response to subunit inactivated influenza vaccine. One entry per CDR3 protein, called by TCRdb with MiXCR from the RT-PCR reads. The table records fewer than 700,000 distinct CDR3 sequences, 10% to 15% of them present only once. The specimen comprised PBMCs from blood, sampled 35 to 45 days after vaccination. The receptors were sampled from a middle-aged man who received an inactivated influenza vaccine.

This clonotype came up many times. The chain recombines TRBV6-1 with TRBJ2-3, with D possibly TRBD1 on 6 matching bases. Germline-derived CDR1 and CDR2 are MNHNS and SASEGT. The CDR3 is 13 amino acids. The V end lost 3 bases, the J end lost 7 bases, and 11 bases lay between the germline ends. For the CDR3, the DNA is TGTGCCAGCAGTGATGGGGGCCAGAATACGCAGTATTTT. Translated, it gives CASSDGGQNTQYF.

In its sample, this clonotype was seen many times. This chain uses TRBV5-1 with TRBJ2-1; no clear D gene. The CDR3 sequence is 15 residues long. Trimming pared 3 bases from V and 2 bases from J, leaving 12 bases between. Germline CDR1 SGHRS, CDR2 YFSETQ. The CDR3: CASSSLSVTYNEQFF. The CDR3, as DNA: TGCGCCAGCAGCTCGTTATCGGTGACCTACAATGAGCAGTTCTTC.

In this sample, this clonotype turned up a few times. The CDR3 is CASSLTGRAGETQYF. The DNA of the CDR3 is TGCGCCAGCAGCTTGACCGGGAGGGCCGGGGAGACCCAGTACTTC. This sequence joins TRBV5-1 and TRBJ2-5; 8 bases fit TRBD2. Germline CDR1 SGHRS, CDR2 YFSETQ. V dropped 1 base and J dropped 5; count of bases not matched to a gene: 7. The CDR3 has 15 residues.

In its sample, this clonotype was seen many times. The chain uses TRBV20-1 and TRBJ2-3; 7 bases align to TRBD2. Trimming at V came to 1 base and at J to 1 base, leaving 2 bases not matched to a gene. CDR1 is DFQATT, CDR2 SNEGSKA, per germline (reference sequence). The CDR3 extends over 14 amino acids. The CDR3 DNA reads TGCAGTGCTAGAGGTACTAGCGGCACAGATACGCAGTATTTT. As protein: CSARGTSGTDTQYF.

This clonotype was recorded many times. The CDR3 loop reads CASSVALTSTGELFF. The CDR3 region has the DNA TGTGCCAGCAGCGTGGCCCTTACTTCGACCGGGGAGCTGTTTTTT. The rearrangement links TRBV9 to TRBJ2-2, with D unclear. V was clipped by 2 bases and J by 5 bases, with 13 bases between them. In germline, CDR1 is SGDLS, CDR2 YYNGEE. The CDR3 loop spans 15 amino acids.

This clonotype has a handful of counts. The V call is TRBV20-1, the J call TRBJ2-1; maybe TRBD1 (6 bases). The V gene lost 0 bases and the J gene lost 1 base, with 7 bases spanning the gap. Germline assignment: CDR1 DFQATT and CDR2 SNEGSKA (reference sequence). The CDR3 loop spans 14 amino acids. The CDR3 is CSARDQGSYNEQFF. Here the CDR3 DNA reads TGCAGTGCTAGAGATCAGGGGTCCTACAATGAGCAGTTCTTC.

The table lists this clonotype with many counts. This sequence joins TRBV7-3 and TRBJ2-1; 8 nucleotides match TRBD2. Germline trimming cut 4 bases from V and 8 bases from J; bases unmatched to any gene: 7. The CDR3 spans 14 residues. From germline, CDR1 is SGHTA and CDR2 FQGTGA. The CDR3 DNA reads TGTGCCAGCAGCTGGAGCGGGAGTGGCGATGAGCAGTTCTTC. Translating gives CASSWSGSGDEQFF.

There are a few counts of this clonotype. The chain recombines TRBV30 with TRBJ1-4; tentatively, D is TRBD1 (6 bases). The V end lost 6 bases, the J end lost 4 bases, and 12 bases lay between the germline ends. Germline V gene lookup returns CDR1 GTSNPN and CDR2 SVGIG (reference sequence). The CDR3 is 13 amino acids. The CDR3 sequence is CACGRDNNEKLFF. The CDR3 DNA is TGTGCCTGTGGACGGGACAATAATGAAAAACTGTTTTTT.